The clone carrying this T cell receptor (beta chain) has ten or more counts. Its antigen is not known. Germline values: CDR1 MDHEN, CDR2 SYDVKM. Trimming stripped 1 base from V and 5 bases from J, with 18 bases between. This CDR3 contains 17 residues. The source material, RNA transcripts, was used to amplify TCR beta CDR3 regions. Initially, a first-round RT-PCR of the TCR CDR3 employed the HTBI primer set. TCRdb re-analysed the multiplex PCR reads in MiXCR, keeping a single row per CDR3 protein. The sample includes fewer than 900,000 distinct CDR3 sequences, around 15% seen only once; the top ten take 8.4%. The data were obtained in a study of T cells in Graves' hyperthyroidism and ophthalmopathy. Across the study: Peripheral blood was secured at the point of initial diagnosis, before any treatment.

Study conclusions and caveats: Researchers found most expanded thyroid clonotypes above 0.001 in blood as well.

Graves' hyperthyroidism without ophthalmopathy progression within 18 months was termed stable. Uncontrolled infection, other autoimmune disease, pregnancy or lactation barred patients from enrollment. The V call is TRBV28, the J call TRBJ2-1, with D perhaps TRBD1 or TRBD2 (6 bases each). The sequencing input was blood. The TCR comes from a man younger than 35 with Graves' hyperthyroidism. In nucleotides, the CDR3 is TGTGCCAGCAGTTTATCCTTAGGGGGGAGTAGGAACAATGAGCAGTTCTTC. It yields the protein CASSLSLGGSRNNEQFF.